The 6 T cell receptor beta chains listed next were all sequenced from one sample in a study of blood T cell repertoires in COVID-19. Here immunoSEQ multiplex PCR was the method, and the copy in TCRdb shows in-frame clones only, minus some. Of around 300,000 clones listed, more than 70% are singletons. The specimen sequenced was PBMCs or T cells enriched from blood (not recorded which). All receptors come from a woman in her twenties or thirties who had recovered from COVID-19.

This chain links TRBV7-3 with TRBJ2-7; weak D call: TRBD2 (6 bases). V shed 5 bases and J shed 5 bases, with 13 bases lying between them. The CDR3 is made up of 13 amino acids. The germline CDR1 and CDR2 sequences are SGHTA and FQGTGA. CDR3 in DNA: TGTGCCAGCAGCCGATGGTCGGGGGACGAGCAGTACTTC. Translated: CASSRWSGDEQYF.

The V call is TRBV6-5, the J call TRBJ1-4; no clear D gene. The CDR3 runs 16 residues. V dropped 2 bases and J dropped 7 bases, with 17 bases sitting between them. The germline gives CDR1 MNHEY, CDR2 SVGAGI. Written as DNA, the CDR3 is TGTGCCAGCAGTTACCTACCGACAAGGCGGGGTGAAAAACTGTTTTTT. Its translation is CASSYLPTRRGEKLFF.

The chain links TRBV30 to TRBJ1-2; 7 positions agree with TRBD1. The germline gives CDR1 GTSNPN, CDR2 SVGIG (reference sequence). The V and J ends lost 4 bases and 3 bases, in that order; junction bases with no gene match: 5. The CDR3 is 13 amino acids. The CDR3 region has the DNA TGTGCCTGGACGACAGGGATTGACTATGGCTACACCTTC. This codes for CAWTTGIDYGYTF.

This clone rates as medium-sized. The chain uses TRBV6-5 and TRBJ1-2; maybe TRBD1 (6 bases). CDR1 and CDR2 from the germline V gene are MNHEY and SVGAGI. Trimming took off 6 bases at V and 4 bases at J, with 18 bases between the two ends. The CDR3 has 15 amino acids. CDR3 region: CASSLVTGTGYGYTF. The DNA for the CDR3 is TGTGCCAGCAGCCTAGTAACAGGGACCGGCTATGGCTACACCTTC.

This chain connects TRBV2 to TRBJ2-2, with TRBD2 matching 10 bases. Germline lookup yields CDR1 SNHLY and CDR2 FYNNEI. V lost 6 bases, J lost 6 bases, and 7 bases stayed unmatched. CDR3 length: 15 residues. Here the CDR3 reads CASRELAGYPGELFF. The CDR3 DNA reads TGTGCCAGCAGGGAACTAGCGGGGTACCCCGGGGAGCTGTTTTTT. The full variable domain, completed using reference TRBV2 and TRBJ2-2, is EPEVTQTPSHQVTQMGQEVILRCVPISNHLYFYWYRQILGQKVEFLVSFYNNEISEKSEIFDDQFSVERPDGSNFTLKIRSTKLEDSAMYFCASRELAGYPGELFFGEGSRLTVL.

The rearrangement joins TRBV2 to TRBJ2-2; weak D call: TRBD1 (6 bases). The CDR3 totals 14 residues. The V and J ends lost 9 bases and 1 base respectively, with 12 bases between them. Germline CDR1 SNHLY, CDR2 FYNNEI. Here the CDR3 DNA reads TGTGCCAGGACGGACAGTAAGAACACCGGGGAGCTGTTTTTT. It specifies CARTDSKNTGELFF.